This T cell receptor (beta chain) is from a study of beta chain features in type 1 diabetes. Across the study: All of the samples together had over 90 million sorted cells examined.

General observations from the study: Among patients with Type 1 diabetes, TCRB CDR3s were moderately but significantly shorter in every one of the four CD4+ subsets.

Post-sort purity exceeded 95% for all sorted populations. Of the isolated RNA, all was reverse transcribed, and so the sequenced material was expressed TCRB transcripts. The protocol was immunoSEQ multiplex PCR, while the TCRdb copy is restricted to in-frame clones and leaves out a portion. The sample holds around 250,000 clones, roughly 24% seen once. The CDR3 consists of 14 residues. Trimming cost V 4 bases and J 3 bases; bases outside gene matches: 9. The germline gives CDR1 SQVTM, CDR2 ANQGSEA. About this clone itself: Its antigen is unidentified.

This receptor was taken from a woman aged 30 to 39 with type 1 diabetes. This chain connects TRBV29-1 to TRBJ2-7, with 7 bases lining up with TRBD1. Sequencing was carried out using naive CD4+ T cells from blood. Written as DNA, the CDR3 is TGCAGCGTTGGACAGGGTATTGAGGTCTACGAGCAGTACTTC. Translated, it gives CSVGQGIEVYEQYF.